What follows describes a single TCR beta chain. Its binding antigen is unknown. Nothing much larger sits one base from this clone, and base qualities are not available. This record comes from a study of blood T cell repertoires in COVID-19 (dated by TCRdb to the early 2020s). Notes on the research overall: Samples covering the acute and convalescent phases of COVID-19 were provided by collaborators in the United States, Italy and Spain. The material from the prospective study consisted of cDNA or gDNA derived from T cells, B-cell-depleted T cells, or PBMCs. The dataset comprised deeply sampled blood TCRbeta repertoires from subjects exposed to, actively infected with, or recovered from COVID-19. The repertoires were released in a freely available public database meant as a resource for research on the immune response to SARS-CoV-2. Samples came from the ongoing ImmuneRACE study (first 160 participants) plus 1,254 subjects from 6 global collaborators. A de-identified subject ID, COVID-19 status, age in years and sex were almost always included in the sample metadata. Where available, HLA class I and class II types were obtained from metadata supplied by the sample provider rather than from assay-based typing. Results the study describes overall, beyond this receptor: Clinical and demographic metadata were provided uncurated, with the amount varying by source and participant.

TCRbeta CDR3 regions were amplified from genomic DNA using the immunoSEQ Assay, a bias-controlled multiplex PCR. In the source study's methods: The number of nucleated cells in each sample was estimated from the amplification of reference gene primers within the assay. Sequence reads were collapsed and filtered to measure the absolute abundance of every unique TCRbeta CDR3 rearrangement. For each sample, productive Simpson clonality was calculated as the square root of Simpson's diversity index across productive rearrangements. Not all clones reach the TCRdb copy of this immuneACCESS table, which keeps in-frame sequences only. Checked studies attribute under half of the gap to unresolved V genes and leave the rest unexplained. V and J calls plus clone size are reproduced from that table; the DNA served to infer D and trimming. This sample lists 110,000 or so clones; 60% to 85% were detected once. The ten largest clonotypes hold 5% to 8% of the sample.

Whole blood was collected in K2EDTA tubes by collaborating institutions according to the institutions' own protocols. For TCRbeta analysis, collaborators shipped samples as frozen whole blood, isolated PBMCs, or DNA extracted from either of those sample types. The sequenced material came from peripheral blood. This sequence was found in a man between 65 and 85 years old with acute or convalescent COVID-19.

CDR3 reads: CASSLASASGGAADTQYF. The sequenced DNA: TGTGCCAGCAGCTTAGCTTCGGCTAGCGGGGGGGCGGCAGATACGCAGTATTTT. Recombination joined TRBV7-2 with TRBJ2-3; the central 12 bases match TRBD2. The cysteine opens and the phenylalanine closes a CDR3 of 18 amino acids. Left in the record is the CDR3 DNA by itself, 54 bases read in frame from the first base. CDR1 is given as SGHTA and CDR2 as FQGNSA, both from the germline V gene. V trim: 0 bases; J trim: 4 bases; unmatched bases: 8.